A selection of T cell receptor beta chains follows, all from one sample in a study of identical twins. TCRdb re-called the 5' RACE reads through MiXCR, storing one row per CDR3 protein. The table has 690,000 or so distinct CDR3 sequences, around 6% seen once. Sequencing was done on a sample of naive T cells sorted from blood. These receptor sequences come from a young man in good health. Each CDR3 is given with its conserved first and last residue. The D gene is left open where the match is weak. Clone size is stated in some rows and not others, as once, few, many or a class when expanded.

>TRBD2|TRBV20-1|many|TRBJ2-1
TGCAGTGCTAGTGCACTAGCGGGAGCTATCAATGAGCAGTTCTTC
CSASALAGAINEQFF
>TRBD2|TRBV9|many|TRBJ2-3
TGTGCCAGCAGCGTAGTATCGACGGGAGGGGATACGCAGTATTTT
CASSVVSTGGDTQYF
>.|TRBV12-3/TRBV12-4|few|TRBJ1-4
TGTGCCAGCAGTTTTCGGCACGGATCGGAAAAACTGTTTTTT
CASSFRHGSEKLFF
>.|TRBV24-1|few|TRBJ2-7
TGTGCCACCAGTGATTTGGGCAGACAGTACTTC
CATSDLGRQYF
>.|TRBV5-1|few|TRBJ1-2
TGCGCCAGCAGCACCATGACCCGGGACACGCCGGGCTACACCTTC
CASSTMTRDTPGYTF
>TRBD2|TRBV6-5|few|TRBJ2-7
TGTGCCAGCAGTTACTCGAGTGTACTAGCGGGAGGCGAGCAGTACTTC
CASSYSSVLAGGEQYF
>.|TRBV7-8|.|TRBJ2-2
TGTGCCAGCTGTCAAGCCCCGGCCATAGGGAACACCGGGGAGCTGTTTTTT
CASCQAPAIGNTGELFF
>TRBD2|TRBV20-1|many|TRBJ2-1
TGCAGTGCTAGGCGACTAGCGCTCTACAATGAGCAGTTCTTC
CSARRLALYNEQFF
>.|TRBV7-8|few|TRBJ1-6
TGTGCCAGCAGCTCCAGCAGGGATTCACCCCTCCACTTT
CASSSSRDSPLHF
>.|TRBV3-1|many|TRBJ2-1
TGTGCCAGCAGCCAAGTCTTCGCCTCCCCCTACAATGAGCAGTTCTTC
CASSQVFASPYNEQFF
>TRBD2|TRBV30|many|TRBJ2-1
TGTGCCTGGAGTGTACTGGCGGGAGCGCAGAATGAGCAGTTCTTC
CAWSVLAGAQNEQFF
>.|TRBV13|once|TRBJ2-7
TGTGCCAGCTCAACCGACAGCTACGAGCAGTACTTC
CASSTDSYEQYF
>TRBD1|TRBV6-1|few|TRBJ1-3
TGTGCCAGCAGAGACAGGGGGTCCGGAAACACCATATATTTT
CASRDRGSGNTIYF
>TRBD2|TRBV20-1|many|TRBJ2-7
TGCAGTGCTCCAGCGGGGGCCTCCTACGAGCAGTACTTC
CSAPAGASYEQYF
>TRBD1|TRBV12-3/TRBV12-4|many|TRBJ2-7
TGTGCCAGCAGTTTAACTTCAAGGGGACAGGGATACGAGCAGTACTTC
CASSLTSRGQGYEQYF
>TRBD2|TRBV10-2|many|TRBJ2-1
TGCGCCAGCAGTGAGCGGACTAGCGGCGATGAGCAGTTCTTC
CASSERTSGDEQFF
>TRBD1|TRBV5-1|.|TRBJ1-1
TGCGCCAGCAGCTGGGGACAGGGGATGAACACTGAAGCTTTCTTT
CASSWGQGMNTEAFF
>TRBD1|TRBV12-3/TRBV12-4|.|TRBJ1-5
TGTGCCAGCAGTTTTTCAGGGGGGAGTCAGCCCCAGCATTTT
CASSFSGGSQPQHF
>TRBD2|TRBV5-1|many|TRBJ2-1
TGCGCCAGCAGCTTGGCCGGGGCGGGAGAGGGTGAGCAGTTCTTC
CASSLAGAGEGEQFF
>TRBD1|TRBV5-5|few|TRBJ1-4
TGTGCCAGCAGCTATCCGGGACAGAGCCATGAAAAACTGTTTTTT
CASSYPGQSHEKLFF
>.|TRBV18|.|TRBJ1-6
TGTGCCAGCTCACCGGCGGGCGGGGATTCACCCCTCCACTTT
CASSPAGGDSPLHF
>.|TRBV29-1|many|TRBJ1-3
TGCAGCGTTGAAACCGATGGAAACACCATATATTTT
CSVETDGNTIYF
>.|TRBV30|few|TRBJ2-3
TGTGCCTGGAGTCCACTAGTGACAGATACGCAGTATTTT
CAWSPLVTDTQYF
>.|TRBV2|.|TRBJ2-3
TGTGCCAGCAGTGATGCGGGGATAAGCACAGATACGCAGTATTTT
CASSDAGISTDTQYF
>.|TRBV7-9|few|TRBJ1-2
TGTGCCAGCAGCTTTGGGTCCGGACCTTCTAACTATGGCTACACCTTC
CASSFGSGPSNYGYTF
>.|TRBV20-1|many|TRBJ2-1
TGCAGTGTCTCCTACAATGAGCAGTTCTTC
CSVSYNEQFF
>.|TRBV24-1|few|TRBJ1-2
TGTGCCACCAGTGATGCTAGGACCCATGGCTACACCTTC
CATSDARTHGYTF
>.|TRBV5-1|many|TRBJ2-1
TGCGCCAGCAGCTACCGGACGGATACCTACAATGAGCAGTTCTTC
CASSYRTDTYNEQFF
>.|TRBV5-6|.|TRBJ2-7
TGTGCCAGCAGCTTGCCACCAACCTACGAGCAGTACTTC
CASSLPPTYEQYF
>.|TRBV7-7|many|TRBJ2-1
TGTGCCAGCAGCTTAGGAGCGAGGGCAGGACAAAATGAGCAGTTCTTC
CASSLGARAGQNEQFF
>TRBD2|TRBV14|.|TRBJ2-1
TGTGCCAGCGCCCTAACTAGCGGGCTCGTTGAGCAGTTCTTC
CASALTSGLVEQFF
>TRBD1|TRBV19|.|TRBJ1-1
TGTGCCAGTAGTATCCGGAGACAGGGTCTCTCCCCTGAAGCTTTCTTT
CASSIRRQGLSPEAFF
>TRBD1|TRBV10-3|.|TRBJ1-2
TGTGCCATCAGACCGGGACAGGACTATGGCTACACCTTC
CAIRPGQDYGYTF
>TRBD1|TRBV10-3|few|TRBJ1-4
TGTGCCATCAGTGAGTCGAGCGGACAGGGCAGCGAAAAACTGTTTTTT
CAISESSGQGSEKLFF
>.|TRBV12-3/TRBV12-4|many|TRBJ1-5
TGTGCCAGCAGGTCCGATACCCTCGGGAATCAGCCCCAGCATTTT
CASRSDTLGNQPQHF
>.|TRBV10-3|many|TRBJ2-3
TGTGCCATCAGTGAGTCGGGCAGCGCCACAGATACGCAGTATTTT
CAISESGSATDTQYF
>.|TRBV12-3/TRBV12-4|.|TRBJ2-5
TGTGCCAGCAGTTTATTGGGGGGCGCGGAAGAGACCCAGTACTTC
CASSLLGGAEETQYF
>.|TRBV19|few|TRBJ2-1
TGTGCCAGTAGTATGCCGACTGTTTTAAACAATGAGCAGTTCTTC
CASSMPTVLNNEQFF
>TRBD1|TRBV29-1|many|TRBJ2-5
TGCAGCGTTGCGCCGATTCGACAGGGGATCCGAGAGACCCAGTACTTC
CSVAPIRQGIRETQYF
>TRBD2|TRBV30|.|TRBJ2-1
TGTGCCTGGAGTGTTGGTTCTAGCGGCTACAATGAGCAGTTCTTC
CAWSVGSSGYNEQFF
>.|TRBV29-1|many|TRBJ2-1
TGCAGCGTTGTGGGTTCCGAGCAGTTCTTC
CSVVGSEQFF
>.|TRBV30|.|TRBJ2-1
TGTGCCTGGAGTGGTGCGGGACAGTCCTACAATGAGCAGTTCTTC
CAWSGAGQSYNEQFF
>.|TRBV5-1|few|TRBJ2-3
TGCGCCAGCAGCTTGTTCGGGACGGATACGCAGTATTTT
CASSLFGTDTQYF
>TRBD2|TRBV12-3/TRBV12-4|many|TRBJ2-7
TGTGCCAGCAGTTTAGCGAGCGGGAGTTACGAGCAGTACTTC
CASSLASGSYEQYF
>.|TRBV5-1|.|TRBJ1-1
TGCGCCAGCAGCTTGGAATTCATGGGTAGGGACACTGAAGCTTTCTTT
CASSLEFMGRDTEAFF
>TRBD2|TRBV2|.|TRBJ2-1
TGTGCCAGCCTCGGACTAGCGGGAAGAAATGAGCAGTTCTTC
CASLGLAGRNEQFF
>.|TRBV6-1|few|TRBJ2-5
TGTGCCACCGCTAGCTTCCAGGAGGAGACCCAGTACTTC
CATASFQEETQYF
>TRBD2|TRBV7-8|.|TRBJ2-1
TGTGCCAGCAGCTTATTTGGGACTAGCGGGGCGGACTCCTACAATGAGCAGTTCTTC
CASSLFGTSGADSYNEQFF
>TRBD1|TRBV24-1|few|TRBJ1-5
TGTGCCACCAGCGGGACAGGGGGTAATCAGCCCCAGCATTTT
CATSGTGGNQPQHF
>.|TRBV7-3|many|TRBJ2-4
TGTGCCAGCAGTTCAACAGGGACTACCCTGAGGTACTTC
CASSSTGTTLRYF
>TRBD1|TRBV6-5|many|TRBJ2-3
TGTGCCAGCAGTTACTTAGGGACAGGGAGCACAGATACGCAGTATTTT
CASSYLGTGSTDTQYF